The sequence of this T cell receptor (beta chain) was determined in a study of T cell clonotyping in hematopoietic cell transplantation. Findings and limits, study-wide: After transplant, recipient diversity fell while pathologically expanded clonotypes grew through day 180. Graft donor and pretransplant recipient Inverse Simpson Index values predicted broader posttransplant TCR diversity.

CDR1 MGHRA and CDR2 YSYEKL come from the germline V gene. This CDR3 is 16 amino acids long. Trimming took 0 bases from V and 1 from J, leaving 13 bases between them. Sequenced by immunoSEQ multiplex PCR; TCRdb stores in-frame clones only, minus some. This sample has approximately 70,000 clones; roughly 94% occur once, and the top ten carry about 1.5%. In regard to this clone: Its antigen is unknown.

This sequence originates from a man between 50 and 59 years old in good health. Some clones in this sample may be carry-over from other donors' samples. V and J are TRBV4-1 and TRBJ2-7, with D maybe TRBD2 (6 bases). The source material was peripheral blood mononuclear cells. The CDR3 sequence: CASSQETGRGSYEQYF. DNA of the CDR3: TGCGCCAGCAGCCAAGAAACGGGGCGGGGATCCTACGAGCAGTACTTC.